This T cell receptor beta chain was identified during a study of blood T cell repertoires in COVID-19. The CDR3 has 14 amino acids. Per germline, CDR1 SGDLS and CDR2 YYNGEE. V lost 0 bases, J lost 5 bases, and 11 bases lay in between. Assay used: immunoSEQ multiplex PCR; TCRdb lists only in-frame clones, some missing. The table shows tens of thousands of clones, with about 88% occurring only once. V and J are TRBV9 and TRBJ1-1; perhaps TRBD1 as D (6 bases). This receptor was taken from a man aged 65-85 years with acute or convalescent COVID-19. Sequenced input: peripheral blood. The CDR3 nucleotides read TGTGCCAGCAGCGTAGGGCAGGGGCGAACTGAAGCTTTCTTT. It codes for CASSVGQGRTEAFF.